Given below is one T cell receptor (beta chain) in context. Its specificity is unknown. These data originate in a study of cytomegalovirus exposure and HLA in healthy donors. Whole-study results and caveats: The study put under 200 TCR beta chains on its list as cytomegalovirus-associated. Highly shared variants forming one cluster were likely a sequencing artifact. An apparent linkage of common viral pathogens to several of the most significant clusters emerged in a later analysis. Analysis was carried out at a later point, and it linked a missense DCLRE1C variant to TCR beta V- and J-gene trimming.

The PCR was carried out with 60 Vbeta primers and 13 Jbeta primers. Some clones are missing from TCRdb's copy, which holds only in-frame ones; the method was immunoSEQ multiplex PCR. This table holds 150,000 to 190,000 clones, about 68% found once. With 5 bases clipped from V and 7 bases from J, the junction kept 12 bases outside the gene matches. The CDR3 sequence is 16 residues long. Germline CDR1 LNHDA, CDR2 SQIVND (reference sequence). The chain recombines TRBV19 with TRBJ2-2; TRBD1 matches 8 bases. Input material: PBMCs. This clonotype was sampled from a man aged 18 to 30 in good health and CMV-seronegative. CDR3 protein: CASSLRGGQGNGELFF. CDR3 DNA: TGTGCCAGTAGTTTACGCGGTGGACAGGGAAACGGGGAGCTGTTTTTT. Variable domain in full (rest from reference TRBV19 and TRBJ2-2): DGGITQSPKYLFRKEGQNVTLSCEQNLNHDAMYWYRQDPGQGLRLIYYSQIVNDFQKGDIAEGYSVSREKKESFPLTVTSAQKNPTAFYLCASSLRGGQGNGELFFGEGSRLTVL.